This TCR beta chain was sequenced for a study of T cell repertoires in cytomegalovirus infection (dated by TCRdb to between 2018 and 2021). For context, the study as a whole: Recently identified HLA-C-restricted CMV epitopes, whose presentation resists viral immunomodulation, were targeted by peptide stimulations together with well-studied HLA-B-restricted epitopes. Donor HLA type was relevant to the analysis, because carriage of CMV infection together with the matching HLA type was indicated by public TCR beta signatures. General study outcomes and caveats: In both this cohort and an independent cohort of 352 donors, the cumulative frequency of public TCR beta family members distinguished carriers of CMV infection plus the relevant HLA type. The ex vivo response was dominated by HLA-C-restricted CMV-specific TCR beta clonotypes, and the single most frequent clonotype in two of eight donors was supplied by these HLA-C-restricted clonotypes.

A distance of 11 bases separates the germline ends of V and J, which lose 5 bases and 4 bases respectively. The germline V gene specifies SGHVS as CDR1 and FNYEAQ as CDR2. The CDR3 numbers 14 residues from cysteine through phenylalanine. Only the CDR3 part of the read is kept: 42 bases, read in frame from the first base. Instrument on record: Illumina HiSeq 1500. TCRdb reprocessed the public reads (quality trimming at Q25 with fastp, clone calling with MiXCR) and kept in-frame beta chains. Merged by CDR3 protein, the rows form single entries marked with the most common genes and DNA. The sample yields roughly 500,000 distinct CDR3 sequences; more than 30% were counted once. Clones ranked in the top ten supply 17% of the sample. Details on this clonotype: Its specific antigen is unknown. The input lacks base qualities; no much larger clone sits a single base away.

What this sample's treatment or condition label stands for: in vitro stimulation with specific CMV peptide epitopes to enrich CMV-specific T cells. This receptor was obtained from a human donor in good health (CMV status not recorded). Some clones in this sample may be carry-over from other donors' samples. The sequence links TRBV7-6 to TRBJ2-2; a tentative D match to TRBD2 spans 5 bases. The sample was cultured PBMCs, taken from culture after CMV antigen stimulation. The CDR3 reads CASSTRGSTGELFF. The nucleotide sequence reads TGTGCCAGCAGCACCCGCGGGTCCACCGGGGAGCTGTTTTTT.